Listed below are T cell receptor beta chains from one sample, sequenced in a study of radiotherapy plus CTLA-4 blockade in lung cancer. TCRdb's table, derived via immunoSEQ multiplex PCR, lists solely in-frame clones and lacks some. The data show approximately 110,000 clones, 81% seen once. Sequencing was performed on peripheral blood, taken from a patient treated with radiotherapy plus ipilimumab. These receptors all stem from a human donor with non-small cell lung cancer that progressed on radiotherapy plus ipilimumab. Some clones in this sample may be carry-over from other donors' samples. CDR3s include the opening cysteine and the closing phenylalanine or tryptophan. The order of the fields is CDR3 DNA, CDR3 protein, D gene, J gene, V gene, clone size. D genes are given only for firm matches. Clone size is stated in some rows and not others, as once, few, many or a class when expanded.

DNA: TGTGCCACTTCCTTTGATGGACAGGGTAGGAAGACCCAGTACTTC; CDR3: CATSFDGQGRKTQYF; D: TRBD1; J: TRBJ2-5; V: TRBV19; size: .
DNA: TGTGCCATCAGTGAGTCCGGGGCGCGTGGAAACACCATATATTTT; CDR3: CAISESGARGNTIYF; D: .; J: TRBJ1-3; V: TRBV10-3; size: few
DNA: TGCGCCAGCAGCCCGGGGTCTCTGGAGACCCGGTACTTC; CDR3: CASSPGSLETRYF; D: .; J: TRBJ2-5; V: TRBV5-1; size: .
DNA: TGTGCCAGCAGCCCGGGACACATCTCTGGAAACACCATATATTTT; CDR3: CASSPGHISGNTIYF; D: .; J: TRBJ1-3; V: TRBV7-8; size: .
DNA: TGTGCCAGCAGTTACTCGCGACCAAAGGTGGGGGAGCAGTACTTC; CDR3: CASSYSRPKVGEQYF; D: .; J: TRBJ2-7; V: TRBV6-5; size: .
DNA: TGCGCCAGCAGCTTGGGACAGGGGGAAGGCTACACCTTC; CDR3: CASSLGQGEGYTF; D: TRBD1; J: TRBJ1-2; V: TRBV5-1; size: few
DNA: TGCGCCAGCAGCCCCTTAGTCACCGGGGAGCTGTTTTTT; CDR3: CASSPLVTGELFF; D: .; J: TRBJ2-2; V: TRBV5-1; size: .
DNA: TGTGCCAGCAGCTGGGGGCTAGCGGGGGTGATCACAGATACGCAGTATTTT; CDR3: CASSWGLAGVITDTQYF; D: TRBD2; J: TRBJ2-3; V: TRBV5-6; size: .
DNA: TGTGCCAGCAGTGAAGGGGGGGGACTCTACGAGCAGTACTTC; CDR3: CASSEGGGLYEQYF; D: TRBD2; J: TRBJ2-7; V: TRBV6-1; size: few
DNA: TGTGCCAGCAGCTTACCGACGTCCATAGATACGCAGTATTTT; CDR3: CASSLPTSIDTQYF; D: .; J: TRBJ2-3; V: TRBV7-8; size: .
DNA: TGTGCCAGCAGCTTGGGTAGGACAGGAGAAATTGAGCAGTACTTC; CDR3: CASSLGRTGEIEQYF; D: TRBD1; J: TRBJ2-7; V: TRBV7-2; size: .
DNA: TGCAGTGGAAGGGCTAACTATGGCTACACCTTC; CDR3: CSGRANYGYTF; D: .; J: TRBJ1-2; V: TRBV20-1; size: .
DNA: TGTGCCAGCAGCCAAGAACTAGCGGGGGGGCAGCATACGCAGTATTTT; CDR3: CASSQELAGGQHTQYF; D: TRBD2; J: TRBJ2-3; V: TRBV4-2; size: .
DNA: TGTGCCAGCAGCTTCGACAGCTACGAGCAGTACTTC; CDR3: CASSFDSYEQYF; D: .; J: TRBJ2-7; V: TRBV2; size: few
DNA: TGTGCCAGCAGCTCGTGGACAAGGAGGGACACTGAAGCTTTCTTT; CDR3: CASSSWTRRDTEAFF; D: .; J: TRBJ1-1; V: TRBV5-6; size: .
DNA: TGTGCCAGCATTTGGGGAAACTCCTACAATGAGCAGTTCTTC; CDR3: CASIWGNSYNEQFF; D: .; J: TRBJ2-1; V: TRBV6-1; size: once
DNA: TGTGCCAGCAGTTATGGGAGGAGGACCCAAGAGACCCAGTACTTC; CDR3: CASSYGRRTQETQYF; D: .; J: TRBJ2-5; V: TRBV6-5; size: .
DNA: TGTGCCAGCAGTTCTGACCACCTCTCGGCTGGCTACACCTTC; CDR3: CASSSDHLSAGYTF; D: .; J: TRBJ1-2; V: TRBV6-6; size: once
DNA: TGTGCCAGCAGCCAAAACTACATCGGGGAGCTGTTTTTT; CDR3: CASSQNYIGELFF; D: .; J: TRBJ2-2; V: TRBV7-2; size: .
DNA: TGTGCCAGCAGCTTGGGAGGGGTCGGCTACACCTTC; CDR3: CASSLGGVGYTF; D: .; J: TRBJ1-2; V: TRBV5-4; size: .
DNA: TGTGCCAGCAGCGTGGGACAGGGGGGCTACGAGCAGTACTTC; CDR3: CASSVGQGGYEQYF; D: TRBD1; J: TRBJ2-7; V: TRBV9; size: .
DNA: TGTGCCAGCAGTCCCCCTGGGGGGAAACAAGAGACCCAGTACTTC; CDR3: CASSPPGGKQETQYF; D: .; J: TRBJ2-5; V: TRBV27; size: .
DNA: TGTGCCAGTACCAGGGGATCGAGCTACGAGCAGTACTTC; CDR3: CASTRGSSYEQYF; D: .; J: TRBJ2-7; V: TRBV19; size: .
DNA: TGTGCCACCAGCAGGCCAAAGCGGACAGAAGGCCTGTTTTTT; CDR3: CATSRPKRTEGLFF; D: .; J: TRBJ2-2; V: TRBV15; size: .
DNA: TGTGCCAGCAGCCTCACAGGGGGGGAGTCCAATGAGCAGTTCTTC; CDR3: CASSLTGGESNEQFF; D: .; J: TRBJ2-1; V: TRBV7-2; size: .
DNA: TGTGCCACCGGGGTCCTAGCGGATGAGACCCAGTACTTC; CDR3: CATGVLADETQYF; D: TRBD2; J: TRBJ2-5; V: TRBV6-5; size: .
DNA: TGTGCCAGCAGTGGGCAGTATGGCTACACCTTC; CDR3: CASSGQYGYTF; D: .; J: TRBJ1-2; V: TRBV6-5; size: .
DNA: TGTGCCAGTATGGGCAGGGAAACAGATACGCAGTATTTT; CDR3: CASMGRETDTQYF; D: .; J: TRBJ2-3; V: TRBV19; size: .
DNA: TGTGCCAGCAGCTTGGCCGGTTGGGGGGGTATAGAGACCCAGTACTTC; CDR3: CASSLAGWGGIETQYF; D: TRBD2; J: TRBJ2-5; V: TRBV5-4; size: .
DNA: TGTGCCAGCAGCTTGGACCCCGAAGGGCGCTATAATTCACCCCTCCACTTT; CDR3: CASSLDPEGRYNSPLHF; D: .; J: TRBJ1-6; V: TRBV5-5; size: .
DNA: TGTGCCAGCAGCTTAGATATACTCGGGACGGCCTATGGCTACACCTTC; CDR3: CASSLDILGTAYGYTF; D: .; J: TRBJ1-2; V: TRBV7-9; size: .
DNA: TGTGCCATCAGTGAGTCAGGTCAGCTCCAAGAGACCCAGTACTTC; CDR3: CAISESGQLQETQYF; D: .; J: TRBJ2-5; V: TRBV10-3; size: .
DNA: TGTGCCAGCAGCCTAAACAGGGGATGGGGCAATCAGCCCCAGCATTTT; CDR3: CASSLNRGWGNQPQHF; D: TRBD1; J: TRBJ1-5; V: TRBV7-2; size: few
DNA: TGTGCCAGCAGTGAATCCCGGACAGCTGCCTACGAGCAGTACTTC; CDR3: CASSESRTAAYEQYF; D: .; J: TRBJ2-7; V: TRBV25-1; size: .
DNA: TGTGCCAGCAGTTTGGGTTACTTTCAGCCCCAGCATTTT; CDR3: CASSLGYFQPQHF; D: .; J: TRBJ1-5; V: TRBV27; size: .
DNA: TGTGCCAGTACTTCGTCTGGCTATGGCTACACCTTC; CDR3: CASTSSGYGYTF; D: .; J: TRBJ1-2; V: TRBV19; size: .
DNA: TGTGCCAGCAGGCGGACTTTGGCAGATACGCAGTATTTT; CDR3: CASRRTLADTQYF; D: .; J: TRBJ2-3; V: TRBV27; size: .
DNA: TGTGCTAGTGGTAACAGAACTGGCTACACCTTC; CDR3: CASGNRTGYTF; D: .; J: TRBJ1-2; V: TRBV12-5; size: once
DNA: TGTGCCAGCAGTCAGTCGGGACAGGGGGGCAATCAGCCCCAGCATTTT; CDR3: CASSQSGQGGNQPQHF; D: TRBD1; J: TRBJ1-5; V: TRBV2; size: .
DNA: TGTGCCAGCTCACCTCGACCTACTAGCGGGGGCCTGGTGCAGTATTTT; CDR3: CASSPRPTSGGLVQYF; D: TRBD2; J: TRBJ2-3; V: TRBV18; size: .
DNA: TGTGCCAGCAGCGAGGACAGGACGACCGGGGAGCTGTTTTTT; CDR3: CASSEDRTTGELFF; D: TRBD1; J: TRBJ2-2; V: TRBV2; size: .
DNA: TGTGCCAGAAGCTTGCTGAACACTGAAGCTTTCTTT; CDR3: CARSLLNTEAFF; D: .; J: TRBJ1-1; V: TRBV5-3; size: .
DNA: TGTGCCAGCTCACCTACCGGACACACAGATACGCAGTATTTT; CDR3: CASSPTGHTDTQYF; D: .; J: TRBJ2-3; V: TRBV18; size: .
DNA: TGTGCCAGTTCAAACAGAGCCCCCCCAGATACGCAGTATTTT; CDR3: CASSNRAPPDTQYF; D: .; J: TRBJ2-3; V: TRBV19; size: .
DNA: TGTGCCACCCGGGTAGCGGGGATGAACACCGGGGAGCTGTTTTTT; CDR3: CATRVAGMNTGELFF; D: TRBD2; J: TRBJ2-2; V: TRBV27; size: .
DNA: TGCGCCAGCAGCTCTCGGACTAGCGGGGGGCTAACCACAGATACGCAGTATTTT; CDR3: CASSSRTSGGLTTDTQYF; D: TRBD2; J: TRBJ2-3; V: TRBV5-1; size: few
DNA: TGTGCCAGCAGTTTATCGAGGTACACTGAAGCTTTCTTT; CDR3: CASSLSRYTEAFF; D: .; J: TRBJ1-1; V: TRBV27; size: .
DNA: TGCGCCAGCAGCTTGGCCGGAATTACTAGCGGGGGATCCTACGAGCAGTACTTC; CDR3: CASSLAGITSGGSYEQYF; D: TRBD2; J: TRBJ2-7; V: TRBV5-1; size: .
DNA: TGTGCCAGCAGCTCCCGTGGGGGGGACGAGCAGTACTTC; CDR3: CASSSRGGDEQYF; D: TRBD2; J: TRBJ2-7; V: TRBV6-1; size: .
DNA: TGTGCCATCAGTGCAGGTGGACCAGAGACCCAGTACTTC; CDR3: CAISAGGPETQYF; D: .; J: TRBJ2-5; V: TRBV10-3; size: .
DNA: TGTGCCAGCGAAAGGACTAGCGGGAACTACAATGAGCAGTTCTTC; CDR3: CASERTSGNYNEQFF; D: TRBD2; J: TRBJ2-1; V: TRBV9; size: .
DNA: TGCGCCAGCAGAAAAGGACAGGGCAATTCACCCCTCCACTTT; CDR3: CASRKGQGNSPLHF; D: TRBD1; J: TRBJ1-6; V: TRBV5-1; size: .
DNA: TGCGCCAGCAGCCCCAGGGCAGCTAACTATGGCTACACCTTC; CDR3: CASSPRAANYGYTF; D: .; J: TRBJ1-2; V: TRBV5-1; size: .